The 10 T cell receptor beta chains given below trace back to one sample, sequenced in a study of blood T cell repertoires in COVID-19. Sequenced by immunoSEQ multiplex PCR; TCRdb stores in-frame clones only, minus some. The table shows fewer than 70,000 clones, with approximately 85% occurring only once. The sequencing sample was made of peripheral blood. These receptors were collected from a man in his forties or fifties with acute or convalescent COVID-19.

With regard to this clone: Other DNA sequences in this specimen translate into the identical CDR3. The chain is built from TRBV19 and TRBJ1-3; TRBD1 might be the D (5 bases). The CDR3 totals 15 residues. Between the trimmed V and J ends, which lost 5 bases and 0 bases, there was a span of 11 bases. The germline CDR1 and CDR2 sequences are LNHDA and SQIVND (reference sequence). CDR3 sequence reads: CASSDGGYSGNTIYF. The CDR3 DNA reads as TGTGCCAGTAGTGATGGGGGGTACTCTGGAAACACCATATATTTT.

The chain links TRBV14 to TRBJ2-5; 10 nucleotides align to TRBD2. Germline-derived CDR1 and CDR2 are SGHDN and FVKESK. V dropped 0 bases and J dropped 3; count of bases not matched to a gene: 13. This CDR3 spans 19 amino acids. CDR3 region: CASSQDLLSGGPWEETQYF. The CDR3 bases are TGTGCCAGCAGCCAAGATCTTCTTAGCGGGGGGCCTTGGGAAGAGACCCAGTACTTC.

There are a few counts of this clone. The V gene is TRBV1, the J gene TRBJ2-3; the D call TRBD2 from the table was never checked on the DNA. TRBV1 is reported as a pseudogene. The CDR3 runs to 18 residues. CDR3 in amino acids: CTSSQTIQRGTSTDTQYF. CDR3 bases: TGCACCAGCAGCCAAACGATCCAGCGGGGGACTAGCACAGATACGCAGTATTTT.

V usage is TRBV19 and J usage is TRBJ2-2; D not certain. CDR1 is LNHDA, CDR2 SQIVND, per germline (reference sequence). The CDR3 has 15 residues. V lost 2 bases, J lost 4 bases, and 11 bases lay in between. The CDR3 region has the DNA TGTGCCAGTAGTATATATAGCCAGACCACCGGGGAGCTGTTTTTT. It is translated as CASSIYSQTTGELFF.

This clone showed up just once. The chain carries TRBV2 and TRBJ2-2; TRBD2 might be the D (6 bases). CDR1 and CDR2 from the germline V gene are SNHLY and FYNNEI. The CDR3 totals 14 residues. The V end lost 4 bases, the J end lost 2 bases, and 8 bases lay between the germline ends. CDR3 nucleotide sequence: TGTGCCAGCAGTGTGGGACTTAACACCGGGGAGCTGTTTTTT. This gives the protein CASSVGLNTGELFF.

The chain has TRBV18 and TRBJ2-1; no reliable D call. Germline V CDR1 and CDR2: KGHSH, LQKENI. V lost 2 bases and J 7 bases, leaving 12 bases between the germline ends. The CDR3 totals 14 residues. This CDR3 reads CASSPSADLNEQFF. The DNA for the CDR3 is TGTGCCAGCTCACCATCCGCGGATTTAAATGAGCAGTTCTTC.

The chain joins TRBV15 to TRBJ1-3; tentative D call: TRBD1 (5 bases). This CDR3 has 17 residues. The V and J ends lost 3 bases and 3 bases respectively, with 18 bases between them. Germline CDR1 is LNHNV and CDR2 is YYDKDF (reference sequence). CDR3 residues: CATSSRIGAVDGNTIYF. For the CDR3, the DNA is TGTGCCACCAGCAGTAGAATAGGGGCGGTGGATGGAAACACCATATATTTT.

This rearrangement joins TRBV9 to TRBJ1-2; no definite D call. V lost 3 bases, J lost 2 bases, and 8 bases lay in between. The CDR3 runs 13 residues. Germline-derived CDR1 and CDR2 are SGDLS and YYNGEE. CDR3 in DNA: TGTGCCAGCAGCGCCGGGATCAACTATGGCTACACCTTC. Encoded protein: CASSAGINYGYTF.

This chain joins TRBV29-1 and TRBJ2-3; unclear D gene. Trimming took 3 bases from V and 1 from J, leaving 5 bases between them. Germline CDR1 SQVTM, CDR2 ANQGSEA. This CDR3 is 12 amino acids long. The DNA for the CDR3 is TGCAGCGTTGATCAGGGCACAGATACGCAGTATTTT. Translation gives CSVDQGTDTQYF.

The rearrangement links TRBV27 to TRBJ1-2, with TRBD1 identical over 9 bases. CDR3 length: 13 residues. Per the germline V gene, CDR1 is MNHEY and CDR2 is SMNVEV (reference sequence). Losses at the gene ends were 4 bases for V and 7 bases for J; bases not matched to a gene: 4. For the CDR3, the DNA is TGTGCCAGCAGTTCACAGGGGGCAAGTGGCTACACCTTC. Translating gives CASSSQGASGYTF.